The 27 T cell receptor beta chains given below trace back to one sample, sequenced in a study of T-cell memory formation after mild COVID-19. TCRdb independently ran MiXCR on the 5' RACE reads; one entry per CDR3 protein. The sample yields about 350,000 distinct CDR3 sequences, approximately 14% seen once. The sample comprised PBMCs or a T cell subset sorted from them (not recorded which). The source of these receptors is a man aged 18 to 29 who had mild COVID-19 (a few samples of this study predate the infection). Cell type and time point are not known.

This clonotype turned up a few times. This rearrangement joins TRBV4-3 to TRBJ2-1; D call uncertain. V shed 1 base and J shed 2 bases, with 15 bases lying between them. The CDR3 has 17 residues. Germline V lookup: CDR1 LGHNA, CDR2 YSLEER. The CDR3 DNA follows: TGCGCCAGCAGCCAAGGCCCCTCGGGCGGTCCCTACAATGAGCAGTTCTTC. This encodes CASSQGPSGGPYNEQFF.

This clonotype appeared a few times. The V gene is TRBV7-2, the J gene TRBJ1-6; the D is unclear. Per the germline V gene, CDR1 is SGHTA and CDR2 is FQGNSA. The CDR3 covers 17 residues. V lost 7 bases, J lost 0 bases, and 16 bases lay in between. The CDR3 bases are TGTGCCAGCAATCTTCGACGTTTGAGCTCCTATAATTCACCCCTCCACTTT. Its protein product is CASNLRRLSSYNSPLHF.

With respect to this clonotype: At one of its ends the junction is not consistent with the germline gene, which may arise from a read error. This CDR3 reads CASSLEGQEQPSTDTKYF. CDR3 sequence (DNA): TGTGCCAGCAGCTTAGAGGGACAGGAACAGCCTAGCACAGATACGAAGTATTTT. The gene calls are TRBV7-2 and TRBJ2-3; 8 nucleotides match TRBD1. Germline-derived CDR1 and CDR2 are SGHTA and FQGNSA. There are 18 residues in the CDR3.

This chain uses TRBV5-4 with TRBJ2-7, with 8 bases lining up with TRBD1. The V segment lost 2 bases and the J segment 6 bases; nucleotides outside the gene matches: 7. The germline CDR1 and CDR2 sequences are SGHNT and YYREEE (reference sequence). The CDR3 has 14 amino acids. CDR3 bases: TGTGCCAGCAGCTTACAGGACAGGGATGGCGAGCAGTACTTC. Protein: CASSLQDRDGEQYF.

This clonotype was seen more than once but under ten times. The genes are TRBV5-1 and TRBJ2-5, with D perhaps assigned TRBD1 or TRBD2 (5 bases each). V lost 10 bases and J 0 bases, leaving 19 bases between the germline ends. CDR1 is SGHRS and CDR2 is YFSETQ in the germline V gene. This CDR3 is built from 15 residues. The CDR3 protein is CARGSRDPYQETQYF. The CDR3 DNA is TGCGCCCGTGGATCACGGGACCCCTACCAAGAGACCCAGTACTTC.

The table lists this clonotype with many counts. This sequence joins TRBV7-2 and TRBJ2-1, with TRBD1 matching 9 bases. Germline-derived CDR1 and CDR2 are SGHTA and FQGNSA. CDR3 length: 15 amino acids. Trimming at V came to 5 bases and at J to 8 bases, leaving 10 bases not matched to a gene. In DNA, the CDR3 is TGTGCCAGCAGCCCTCTCCCGGGACAGGGATATGAGCAGTTCTTC. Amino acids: CASSPLPGQGYEQFF.

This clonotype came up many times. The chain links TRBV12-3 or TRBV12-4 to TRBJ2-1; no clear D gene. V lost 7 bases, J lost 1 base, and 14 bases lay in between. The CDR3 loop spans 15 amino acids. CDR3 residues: CASNHRRVSYNEQFF. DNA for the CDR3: TGTGCCAGCAACCATAGGCGAGTATCCTACAATGAGCAGTTCTTC.

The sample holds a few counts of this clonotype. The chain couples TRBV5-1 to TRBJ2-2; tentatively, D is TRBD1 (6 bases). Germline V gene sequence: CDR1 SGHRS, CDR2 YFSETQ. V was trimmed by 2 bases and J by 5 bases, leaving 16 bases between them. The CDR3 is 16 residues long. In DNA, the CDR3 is TGCGCCAGCAGCTTATCCAGGGCAGGGGAGACCGGGGAGCTGTTTTTT. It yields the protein CASSLSRAGETGELFF.

CDR3 sequence: CASTLQTNEKLFF. The CDR3 bases are TGTGCCAGCACCCTTCAGACGAATGAAAAACTGTTTTTT. The chain is built from TRBV12-3 or TRBV12-4 and TRBJ1-4; D is unresolved. Trimming left V 7 bases short and J 5 bases short, with 11 bases between. The CDR3 has 13 amino acids.

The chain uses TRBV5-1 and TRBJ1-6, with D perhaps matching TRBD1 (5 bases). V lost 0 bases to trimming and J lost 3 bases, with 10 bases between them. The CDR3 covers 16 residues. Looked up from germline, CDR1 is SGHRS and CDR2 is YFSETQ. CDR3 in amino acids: CASSLAGGGYNSPLHF. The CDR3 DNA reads TGCGCCAGCAGCTTGGCCGGGGGAGGCTATAATTCACCCCTCCACTTT.

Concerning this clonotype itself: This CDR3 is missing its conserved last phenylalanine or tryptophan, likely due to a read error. The CDR3 is CASSPNGGGTEAFL. CDR3 bases: TGTGCCAGCAGCCCGAACGGGGGAGGGACTGAAGCTTTCCTT. V and J are TRBV11-2 and TRBJ1-1; the D gene is possibly TRBD1 (5 bases). This CDR3 contains 14 residues. Germline-derived CDR1 and CDR2 are SGHAT and FQNNGV. Trimming removed 5 bases at V and 5 bases at J, with 15 bases between.

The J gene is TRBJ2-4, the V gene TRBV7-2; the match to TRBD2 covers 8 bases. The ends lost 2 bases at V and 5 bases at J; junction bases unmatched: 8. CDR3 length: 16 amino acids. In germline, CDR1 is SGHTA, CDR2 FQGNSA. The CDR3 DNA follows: TGTGCCAGCAGCTTATCGGGTGCGGGGGGACAAAACATTCAGTACTTC. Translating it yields CASSLSGAGGQNIQYF.

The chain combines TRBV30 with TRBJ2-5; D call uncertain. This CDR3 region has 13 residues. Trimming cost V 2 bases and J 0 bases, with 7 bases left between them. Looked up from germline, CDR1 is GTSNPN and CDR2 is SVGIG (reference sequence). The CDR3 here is CAWSRADQETQYF. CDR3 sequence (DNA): TGTGCCTGGAGTAGGGCAGACCAAGAGACCCAGTACTTC.

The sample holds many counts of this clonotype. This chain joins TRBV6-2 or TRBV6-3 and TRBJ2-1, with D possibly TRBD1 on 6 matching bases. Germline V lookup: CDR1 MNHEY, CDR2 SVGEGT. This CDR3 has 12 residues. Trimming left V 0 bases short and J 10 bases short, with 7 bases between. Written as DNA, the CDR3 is TGTGCCAGCAGTTACTCCACAGGGGAGCAGTTCTTC. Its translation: CASSYSTGEQFF.

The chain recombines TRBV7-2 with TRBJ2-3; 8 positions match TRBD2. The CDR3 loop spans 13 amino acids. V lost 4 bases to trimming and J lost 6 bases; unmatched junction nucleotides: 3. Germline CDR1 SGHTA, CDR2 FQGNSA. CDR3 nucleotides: TGTGCCAGCAGCTCGGGGGGGGTCGATACGCAGTATTTT. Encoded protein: CASSSGGVDTQYF.

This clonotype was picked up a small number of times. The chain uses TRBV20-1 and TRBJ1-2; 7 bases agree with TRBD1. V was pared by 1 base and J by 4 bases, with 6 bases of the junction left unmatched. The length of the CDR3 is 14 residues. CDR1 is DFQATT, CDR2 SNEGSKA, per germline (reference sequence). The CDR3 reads CSARATGVRYGYTF. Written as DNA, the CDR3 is TGCAGTGCTAGAGCTACAGGGGTGCGCTATGGCTACACCTTC.

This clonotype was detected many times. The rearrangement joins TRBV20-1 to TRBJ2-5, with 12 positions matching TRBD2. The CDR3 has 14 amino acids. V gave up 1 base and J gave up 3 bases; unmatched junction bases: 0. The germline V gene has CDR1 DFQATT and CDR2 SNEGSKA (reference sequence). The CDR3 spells CSARGTSGKETQYF. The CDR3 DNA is TGCAGTGCTAGAGGGACTAGCGGGAAAGAGACCCAGTACTTC.

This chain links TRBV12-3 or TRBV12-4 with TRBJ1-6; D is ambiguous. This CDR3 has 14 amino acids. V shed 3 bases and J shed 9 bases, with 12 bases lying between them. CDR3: CASSLNLVFSPLHF. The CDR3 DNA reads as TGTGCCAGCAGTTTGAATTTGGTATTTTCACCCCTCCACTTT.

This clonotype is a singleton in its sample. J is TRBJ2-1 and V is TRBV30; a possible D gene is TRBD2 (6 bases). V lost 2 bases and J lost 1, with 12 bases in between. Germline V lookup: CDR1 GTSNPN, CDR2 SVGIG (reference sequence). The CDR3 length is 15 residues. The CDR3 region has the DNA TGTGCCTGGAGTCCCTATAGCGGATCCTACAATGAGCAGTTCTTC. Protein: CAWSPYSGSYNEQFF.

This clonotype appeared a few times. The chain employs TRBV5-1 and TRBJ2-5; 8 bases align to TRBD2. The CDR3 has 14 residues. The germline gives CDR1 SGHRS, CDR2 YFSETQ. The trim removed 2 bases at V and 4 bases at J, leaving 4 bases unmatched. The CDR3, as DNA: TGCGCCAGCAGCTTAACAGGACTAGCAGAGACCCAGTACTTC. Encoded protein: CASSLTGLAETQYF.

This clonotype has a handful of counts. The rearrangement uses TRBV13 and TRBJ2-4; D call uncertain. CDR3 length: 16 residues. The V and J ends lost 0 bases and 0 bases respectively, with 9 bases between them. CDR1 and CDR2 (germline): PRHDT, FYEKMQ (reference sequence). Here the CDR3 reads CASSLGQGEAKNIQYF. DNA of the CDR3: TGTGCCAGCAGCTTAGGGCAAGGAGAAGCCAAAAACATTCAGTACTTC.

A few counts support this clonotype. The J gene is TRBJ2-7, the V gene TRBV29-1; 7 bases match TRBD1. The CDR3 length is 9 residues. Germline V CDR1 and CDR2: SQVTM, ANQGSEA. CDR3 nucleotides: TGCAGCGGCGAGACAGGGATTGGCGTC. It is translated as CSGETGIGV.

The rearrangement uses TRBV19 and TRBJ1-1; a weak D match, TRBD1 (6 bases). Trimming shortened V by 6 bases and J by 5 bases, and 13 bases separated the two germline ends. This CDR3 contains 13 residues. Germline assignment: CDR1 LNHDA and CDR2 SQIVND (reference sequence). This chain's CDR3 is CASSIGTFTEAFF. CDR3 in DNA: TGTGCCAGTAGCATCGGGACATTTACTGAAGCTTTCTTT.

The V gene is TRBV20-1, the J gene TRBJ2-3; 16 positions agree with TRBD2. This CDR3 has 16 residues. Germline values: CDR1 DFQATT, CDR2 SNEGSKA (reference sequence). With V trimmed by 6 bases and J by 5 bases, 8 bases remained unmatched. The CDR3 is CSAAPGTSGGVDTQYF. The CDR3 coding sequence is TGCAGTGCGGCCCCCGGGACTAGCGGGGGGGTAGATACGCAGTATTTT.

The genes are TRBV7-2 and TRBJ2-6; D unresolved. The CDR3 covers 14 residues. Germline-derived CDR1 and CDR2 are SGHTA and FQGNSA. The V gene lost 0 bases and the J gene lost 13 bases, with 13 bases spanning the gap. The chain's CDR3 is CASSLAESGGVLTF. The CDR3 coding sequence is TGTGCCAGCAGCTTAGCGGAGTCAGGTGGAGTCCTGACTTTC. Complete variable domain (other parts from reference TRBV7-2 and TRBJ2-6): GAGVSQSPSNKVTEKGKDVELRCDPISGHTALYWYRQSLGQGLEFLIYFQGNSAPDKSGLPSDRFSAERTGGSVSTLTIQRTQQEDSAVYLCASSLAESGGVLTFGAGSRLTVL.

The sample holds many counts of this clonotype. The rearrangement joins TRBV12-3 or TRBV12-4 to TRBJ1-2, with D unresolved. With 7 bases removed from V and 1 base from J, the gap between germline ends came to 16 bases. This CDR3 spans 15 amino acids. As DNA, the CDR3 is TGTGCCAGCACCCTCCAGACCGGGGTTAACTATGGCTACACCTTC. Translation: CASTLQTGVNYGYTF.

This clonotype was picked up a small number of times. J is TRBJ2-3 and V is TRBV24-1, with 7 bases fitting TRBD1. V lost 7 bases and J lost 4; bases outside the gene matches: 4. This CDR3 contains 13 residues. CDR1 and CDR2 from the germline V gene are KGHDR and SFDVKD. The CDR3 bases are TGTGCCACCAGGCGGCAGGGGGCAGATACGCAGTATTTT. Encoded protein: CATRRQGADTQYF.